The 30 T cell receptor beta chains listed next were all sequenced from one sample in a study of T-cell memory formation after mild COVID-19. TCRdb recomputed calls from the 5' RACE reads with MiXCR, one row per CDR3 protein. The sample yields hundreds of thousands of distinct CDR3 sequences, roughly 15% seen once. The sample comprised PBMCs or a T cell subset sorted from them (not recorded which). These receptors were taken from a man younger than 35 who had mild COVID-19 (a few samples of this study predate the infection). Cell type and time point are not known.

This clonotype was seen more than once but under ten times. This chain uses TRBV11-3 with TRBJ2-7; no reliable D call. This CDR3 contains 13 residues. Trimming removed 5 bases from V and 3 bases from J, with 11 bases in between. Germline CDR1 is SGHNT and CDR2 is YENEEA. For the CDR3, the DNA is TGTGCCAGCAGCCTCGCCCGGCACTACGAGCAGTACTTC. Translating it yields CASSLARHYEQYF.

The chain is built from TRBV30 and TRBJ1-1; 8 bases match TRBD1. CDR1 and CDR2 (germline): GTSNPN, SVGIG (reference sequence). V trimming: 6 bases; J trimming: 4 bases; junction bases outside the gene matches: 7. The CDR3 runs to 13 residues. The CDR3 region is CACIQGASTEAFF. For the CDR3, the DNA is TGTGCCTGTATTCAGGGGGCCAGCACTGAAGCTTTCTTT.

V usage is TRBV12-3 or TRBV12-4 and J usage is TRBJ2-5; weak D call: TRBD2 (5 bases). The CDR3 loop spans 13 amino acids. The V and J ends lost 3 bases and 6 bases respectively, with 11 bases between them. The CDR3 DNA reads TGTGCCAGCAGTTTTGAGGGCAGGCAGACCCAGTACTTC. Translating gives CASSFEGRQTQYF.

This clonotype was picked up many times. The CDR3 region is CASRYGADTQYF. In DNA, the CDR3 is TGTGCCAGCAGATACGGAGCAGATACGCAGTATTTT. The chain is built from TRBV6-5 and TRBJ2-3; D is ambiguous. The CDR3 runs to 12 residues. Trimming pared 6 bases from V and 4 bases from J, leaving 8 bases between. Germline V gene data show CDR1 as MNHEY and CDR2 as SVGAGI.

The CDR3 coding sequence is TGTGCCAGCAGCTTAGGGGGGACAGGGTTAGAGACCCAGTACTTC. Translated, it gives CASSLGGTGLETQYF. The V gene is TRBV7-8, the J gene TRBJ2-5, with TRBD1 matching over 9 bases. The junction had 4 bases not matched to a gene; V was cut back by 1 base and J by 4 bases. This CDR3 spans 15 amino acids. Germline V gene data show CDR1 as SGHVS and CDR2 as FQNEAQ.

The V gene is TRBV20-1, the J gene TRBJ1-2, with D perhaps TRBD1 (5 bases). CDR1 is DFQATT, CDR2 SNEGSKA, per germline (reference sequence). The CDR3 has 13 residues. Trimming shortened V by 2 bases and J by 10 bases, and 17 bases separated the two germline ends. This CDR3 reads CSARLETVNDYTF. For the CDR3, the DNA is TGCAGTGCTAGATTGGAGACAGTCAACGACTACACCTTC.

In its sample, this clonotype was seen a few times. This chain connects TRBV7-9 to TRBJ1-2; TRBD1 aligns across 8 bases. The CDR3 covers 14 residues. V gave up 3 bases and J gave up 7 bases; unmatched junction bases: 7. Germline values: CDR1 SEHNR, CDR2 FQNEAQ (reference sequence). The CDR3 loop is CASSLTGVIGGYTF. CDR3 DNA: TGTGCCAGCAGCTTGACAGGGGTTATAGGTGGCTACACCTTC.

This clonotype occurred a few times. The CDR3 spells CASSDWGQNKETQYF. The CDR3 DNA follows: TGTGCCAGCAGTGATTGGGGACAGAACAAAGAGACCCAGTACTTC. The genes are TRBV6-1 and TRBJ2-5, with 7 bases fitting TRBD1. Germline V gives CDR1 MNHNS, CDR2 SASEGT. J was trimmed by 3 bases and V by 3 bases; bases with no gene match: 7. CDR3 length: 15 amino acids.

This clonotype was seen a few times. As DNA, the CDR3 is TGTGCCAGCTCGCCGTGGGTGGAATCACCCCTCCACTTT. Translating gives CASSPWVESPLHF. This rearrangement joins TRBV6-6 to TRBJ1-6; D unresolved. The CDR3 has 13 amino acids. Germline V gives CDR1 MNHNY, CDR2 SVGAGI (reference sequence). V was pared by 8 bases and J by 10 bases, with 15 bases between.

The chain combines TRBV5-4 with TRBJ2-1; 9 bases align to TRBD2. Germline V lookup: CDR1 SGHNT, CDR2 YYREEE (reference sequence). With V trimmed by 4 bases and J by 6 bases, 11 bases remained unmatched. The CDR3 is made up of 16 amino acids. This chain's CDR3 is CASSPPGTSWSNEQFF. The CDR3 DNA sequence: TGTGCCAGCAGCCCCCCCGGGACTAGCTGGTCCAATGAGCAGTTCTTC.

This clonotype has only a few counts. V gene TRBV5-1 combines with J gene TRBJ2-5, with a weak D call TRBD2 (6 bases). Trimming stripped 8 bases from V and 4 bases from J, with 15 bases between. This CDR3 contains 13 residues. Germline V gene lookup returns CDR1 SGHRS and CDR2 YFSETQ. Here the CDR3 reads CASRGDWGETQYF. The CDR3 DNA sequence: TGCGCCAGTCGCGGGGATTGGGGAGAGACCCAGTACTTC.

This clonotype turned up a few times. The chain joins TRBV24-1 to TRBJ2-5, with D maybe TRBD1 (5 bases). From germline, CDR1 is KGHDR and CDR2 SFDVKD. V was clipped by 3 bases and J by 1 base, with 17 bases between them. The CDR3 is 17 amino acids. The CDR3 here is CATSDRIYGAGQETQYF. In nucleotides, the CDR3 is TGTGCCACCAGTGATCGTATTTATGGGGCTGGCCAAGAGACCCAGTACTTC.

This clonotype was seen more than once but under ten times. The rearrangement joins TRBV6-6 to TRBJ2-5, with D unresolved. V dropped 2 bases and J dropped 1 base, with 8 bases sitting between them. This CDR3 has 14 residues. The V gene's germline CDR1 is MNHNY and CDR2 SVGAGI (reference sequence). As DNA, the CDR3 is TGTGCCAGCAGTTACGTACGGAGCCAAGAGACCCAGTACTTC. This encodes CASSYVRSQETQYF.

The V gene is TRBV6-5, the J gene TRBJ2-5; 11 nucleotides agree with TRBD2. The CDR3 totals 16 residues. V trimming: 5 bases; J trimming: 5 bases; junction bases outside the gene matches: 10. Germline V CDR1 and CDR2: MNHEY, SVGAGI. CDR3 bases: TGTGCCAGCAGTCAGACTAGCGGGGCCCTAAGGGAGACCCAGTACTTC. Encoded protein: CASSQTSGALRETQYF.

V is TRBV5-5 and J is TRBJ2-2; D is ambiguous. The germline CDR1 and CDR2 sequences are SGHKS and YYEKEE (reference sequence). The CDR3 is 15 amino acids. V was trimmed by 1 base and J by 4 bases, leaving 11 bases between them. The DNA for the CDR3 is TGTGCCAGCAGCTTGTTTCCGCGAACCACCGGGGAGCTGTTTTTT. Translating it yields CASSLFPRTTGELFF.

V usage is TRBV4-3 and J usage is TRBJ1-2, with 9 bases that match TRBD1. From germline, CDR1 is LGHNA and CDR2 YSLEER. The CDR3 has 15 residues. Unmatched junction bases numbered 7, after V lost 0 bases and J lost 8 bases. CDR3 region: CASSQDGTGMLGYTF. DNA for the CDR3: TGCGCCAGCAGCCAAGACGGGACAGGGATGCTCGGCTACACCTTC.

This clonotype was detected only a few times. The chain couples TRBV6-2 or TRBV6-3 to TRBJ2-5; perhaps TRBD1 as D (6 bases). V was cut by 7 bases and J by 5 bases, with 17 bases left in between. Germline-derived CDR1 and CDR2 are MNHEY and SVGEGT. This CDR3 comprises 14 residues. The CDR3 nucleotides read TGTGCCAGCAAGCTCAGGGGTCCGGGGGAGACCCAGTACTTC. Amino acid sequence: CASKLRGPGETQYF.

This chain links TRBV5-8 with TRBJ2-7, with D maybe TRBD2 (5 bases). The germline V gene has CDR1 SGHTS and CDR2 YDEGEE. The V and J ends lost 4 bases and 10 bases respectively, with 15 bases between them. This CDR3 has 12 residues. The CDR3 DNA is TGTGCCAGCAGCCGCGAGGGAAGTAACCAGTACTTC. Protein sequence: CASSREGSNQYF.

CDR3 sequence reads: CASSLVLAENTGELFF. DNA of the CDR3: TGCGCCAGCAGCTTGGTGCTAGCGGAGAACACCGGGGAGCTGTTTTTT. V gene TRBV5-1 combines with J gene TRBJ2-2; 7 bases match TRBD2. The CDR3 totals 16 residues. Germline assignment: CDR1 SGHRS and CDR2 YFSETQ. V was pared by 0 bases and J by 1 base, with 3 bases of the junction left unmatched. Based on the CDR3 plus reference TRBV5-1 and TRBJ2-2, the full variable domain is KAGVTQTPRYLIKTRGQQVTLSCSPISGHRSVSWYQQTPGQGLQFLFEYFSETQRNKGNFPGRFSGRQFSNSRSEMNVSTLELGDSALYLCASSLVLAENTGELFFGEGSRLTVL.

Only a few counts were recorded for this clonotype. V and J are TRBV7-9 and TRBJ2-1; 8 bases match TRBD1. CDR3 length equals 15 residues. Germline V CDR1 and CDR2: SEHNR, FQNEAQ (reference sequence). V gave up 4 bases and J gave up 4 bases; unmatched junction bases: 6. The CDR3 region is CASSSRTGSYNEQFF. The CDR3 nucleotides read TGTGCCAGCAGCTCCCGGACAGGGAGTTACAATGAGCAGTTCTTC.

This clonotype was counted at least ten times. The rearrangement uses TRBV12-3 or TRBV12-4 and TRBJ2-7; D possibly matches TRBD1 or TRBD2 (5 bases each). Trimming took 3 bases from V and 1 from J, leaving 10 bases between them. This CDR3 region has 14 residues. The CDR3 loop is CASSLGGGSYEQYF. The CDR3 region has the DNA TGTGCCAGCAGTTTGGGTGGGGGATCCTACGAGCAGTACTTC.

This clonotype came up a few times. The rearrangement links TRBV2 to TRBJ2-5; D could derive from TRBD1 or TRBD2 (5 bases each). Trimming shortened V by 4 bases and J by 3 bases, and 12 bases separated the two germline ends. This CDR3 contains 14 residues. Germline loops: CDR1 SNHLY, CDR2 FYNNEI. CDR3 in DNA: TGTGCCAGCAGTGGACGGGGCAGTAAAGAGACCCAGTACTTC. This sequence encodes CASSGRGSKETQYF.

This clonotype showed up many times. The chain uses TRBV7-9 and TRBJ2-1; the match to TRBD1 covers 8 bases. Germline V gene data show CDR1 as SEHNR and CDR2 as FQNEAQ (reference sequence). The CDR3 totals 16 residues. V lost 1 base, J lost 5 bases, and 7 bases stayed unmatched. The CDR3: CASSLVGQGANNEQFF. The DNA of the CDR3 is TGTGCCAGCAGCTTAGTTGGGCAGGGGGCAAACAATGAGCAGTTCTTC.

The gene calls are TRBV20-1 and TRBJ1-2; weak D call: TRBD1 (6 bases). The CDR3 contains 14 residues. Trimming removed 6 bases at V and 11 bases at J, with 25 bases between. Germline CDR1 and CDR2: DFQATT and SNEGSKA (reference sequence). The CDR3 DNA is TGCAGTGCCTATAACAGACAGGAGGGCCCGTGGTACACCTTC. This codes for CSAYNRQEGPWYTF.

This clonotype was recorded a few times. This sequence joins TRBV28 and TRBJ1-3; 7 bases line up with TRBD1. This CDR3 has 15 amino acids. The germline V gene has CDR1 MDHEN and CDR2 SYDVKM. V trimming: 4 bases; J trimming: 3 bases; junction bases outside the gene matches: 6. The DNA of the CDR3 is TGTGCCAGCAGTTATGCAGGGGGTTTTGGAAACACCATATATTTT. It translates to CASSYAGGFGNTIYF.

This clonotype was seen repeatedly, ten times or more. The CDR3 loop is CASSPLERGYNEQFF. The CDR3 region has the DNA TGCGCCAGCAGCCCCCTTGAAAGGGGCTACAATGAGCAGTTCTTC. This rearrangement joins TRBV5-1 to TRBJ2-1; D might be TRBD1 (5 bases). This CDR3 region has 15 residues. Trimming pared 4 bases from V and 3 bases from J, leaving 14 bases between. Germline V gives CDR1 SGHRS, CDR2 YFSETQ.

This clonotype was counted ten times or more. The chain links TRBV6-5 to TRBJ1-1; 7 bases are shared with TRBD1. Germline lookup yields CDR1 MNHEY and CDR2 SVGAGI. V lost 6 bases to trimming and J lost 4 bases; unmatched junction nucleotides: 8. The length of the CDR3 is 14 residues. The CDR3 bases are TGTGCCAGCAGATTACAGGGGATGGGCACTGAAGCTTTCTTT. Its translation: CASRLQGMGTEAFF.

This clonotype was observed a handful of times. The chain carries TRBV28 and TRBJ2-7; D remains ambiguous. The CDR3 length is 14 residues. Trimming left V 5 bases short and J 6 bases short, with 17 bases between. Germline V gives CDR1 MDHEN, CDR2 SYDVKM. The CDR3 DNA is TGTGCCAGCAGTCCCCGGATTTTCCCCCCCGAGCAGTACGTC. This sequence encodes CASSPRIFPPEQYV.

The chain has TRBV12-3 or TRBV12-4 and TRBJ2-7; maybe TRBD1 (6 bases). The CDR3 runs 13 residues. Trimming removed 8 bases from V and 3 bases from J, with 14 bases in between. The DNA for the CDR3 is TGTGCCAGCGGGCGGACAGAAAACTACGAGCAGTACTTC. This sequence encodes CASGRTENYEQYF.

In its sample, this clonotype was seen a few times. V is TRBV18 and J is TRBJ2-7; D is perhaps TRBD1 (7 bases). Trimming took 3 bases from V and 7 from J, leaving 10 bases between them. This CDR3 has 12 amino acids. From germline, CDR1 is KGHSH and CDR2 LQKENI. The CDR3 reads CASSPPGGEQYV. CDR3 DNA sequence: TGTGCCAGCTCACCCCCAGGGGGGGAGCAGTACGTC.